Sequencing of this T cell receptor (beta chain) was carried out in a study of cytomegalovirus exposure and HLA in healthy donors. The PCR was carried out with 60 Vbeta primers and 13 Jbeta primers. Sequenced by immunoSEQ multiplex PCR; TCRdb stores in-frame clones only, minus some. Among 150,000 to 200,000 clones listed, 70% to 80% were seen once. This clone was picked up one time. Its target is not known. In germline, CDR1 is KGHSH, CDR2 LQKENI. V gave up 2 bases and J gave up 8 bases, with 13 bases separating them. This CDR3 comprises 14 residues. Findings of the study overall: Reports state that TCR beta sequences accurately predicted most subjects' HLA-A and HLA-B alleles.

Unrecorded immune exposure was likely among donors, who were nominally healthy when sampled. This clonotype originated in a woman aged 35 to 49 in good health and CMV-seronegative. V usage is TRBV18 and J usage is TRBJ2-4; D possibly corresponds to TRBD1 (6 bases). Material: PBMCs. CDR3 bases: TGTGCCAGCTCACCAGGACAGCCTTCCGACATTCAGTACTTC. It yields the protein CASSPGQPSDIQYF.